These 20 T cell receptor beta chains were all obtained from the same sample, sequenced in a study of blood T cell repertoires in COVID-19 (TCRdb year 2020). Receptors were amplified or captured by the immunoSEQ multiplex PCR assay. TCRdb took this table from immuneACCESS and kept in-frame rearrangements with V and J called. Such tables lack part of the clones; where checked against another copy, unresolved V genes explain under half of the gap, and the rest is unexplained. For this sample the table gives about 230,000 clones, of which 86% were detected only once. 3% to 3.5% of the sample belongs to the ten largest clones. The sample comprised PBMCs or T cells enriched from blood (not recorded which). The receptors were sampled from a woman between 50 and 59 years old in a cohort exposed to, infected with or recovered from COVID-19 (not recorded which).

This clone was seen once. The chain combines TRBV7-9 with TRBJ2-3; D perhaps matches TRBD2 (5 bases). CDR1 SEHNR and CDR2 FQNEAQ come from the germline V gene (reference sequence). This CDR3 region has 18 residues. V was trimmed by 4 bases and J by 2 bases, leaving 22 bases between them. CDR3 sequence reads: CASSWGWVVSGSTDTQYF. CDR3 in DNA: TGTGCCAGCAGCTGGGGTTGGGTAGTCTCGGGGTCCACAGATACGCAGTATTTT.

This clone appeared a few times. The J gene is TRBJ2-3, the V gene TRBV28; D is perhaps TRBD1 (6 bases). The CDR3 has 17 amino acids. Trimming removed 4 bases from V and 0 bases from J, with 17 bases in between. Germline lookup yields CDR1 MDHEN and CDR2 SYDVKM. The chain's CDR3 is CASSSPGQYSSTDTQYF. The CDR3, as DNA: TGTGCCAGCAGTTCCCCCGGACAGTACTCTAGCACAGATACGCAGTATTTT.

This chain joins TRBV5-6 and TRBJ1-2; D call uncertain. Germline CDR1 and CDR2: SGHDT and YYEEEE. This CDR3 is built from 12 residues. Deletions cut 2 bases from V and 3 bases from J, with 5 bases between. CDR3 sequence (DNA): TGTGCCAGCAGCTTTCGAGACTATGGCTACACCTTC. It yields the protein CASSFRDYGYTF.

The gene calls are TRBV27 and TRBJ2-3; the match to TRBD2 covers 9 bases. The CDR3 is made up of 16 amino acids. With V trimmed by 3 bases and J by 7 bases, 11 bases remained unmatched. From germline, CDR1 is MNHEY and CDR2 SMNVEV (reference sequence). The CDR3 nucleotides are TGTGCCAGCAGTTTCTCGGGAGGCGGGGGGGCGAATACGCAGTATTTT. Protein: CASSFSGGGGANTQYF.

The J gene is TRBJ1-4, the V gene TRBV7-3, with D possibly matching TRBD1 (5 bases). Trimming took 2 bases from V and 8 from J, leaving 15 bases between them. The CDR3 has 15 amino acids. Per the germline V gene, CDR1 is SGHTA and CDR2 is FQGTGA. The CDR3 DNA reads TGTGCCAGCAGCTTATTGGGGGGGAGCAACGAAAAACTGTTTTTT. This codes for CASSLLGGSNEKLFF.

The V call is TRBV7-9, the J call TRBJ2-2; 12 bases agree with TRBD2. This CDR3 is built from 16 residues. Germline CDR1 is SEHNR and CDR2 is FQNEAQ (reference sequence). J was trimmed by 4 bases and V by 3 bases; bases with no gene match: 3. The CDR3 region has the DNA TGTGCCAGCAGCTTCTCGACTAGCGGGGGCACCGGGGAGCTGTTTTTT. Translating it yields CASSFSTSGGTGELFF.

The chain joins TRBV5-1 to TRBJ2-2; 11 nucleotides agree with TRBD1. CDR3 size: 16 residues. The V gene's germline CDR1 is SGHRS and CDR2 YFSETQ. V shed 7 bases and J 5 bases; nucleotides not matched to a gene: 10. The DNA for the CDR3 is TGCGCCAGCCGAAATGCGGGGACAGGGGGAACCGGGGAGCTGTTTTTT. As protein: CASRNAGTGGTGELFF.

Only one count was recorded for this clone. This rearrangement joins TRBV6-5 to TRBJ2-7; a possible D gene is TRBD1 (5 bases). Germline V CDR1 and CDR2: MNHEY, SVGAGI. Trimming removed 2 bases from V and 4 bases from J, with 18 bases in between. This CDR3 is built from 16 residues. CDR3 DNA sequence: TGTGCCAGCAGTTACAATTCCGGAACAGGAAGGTACGAGCAGTACTTC. Translated: CASSYNSGTGRYEQYF.

V is TRBV5-1 and J is TRBJ2-3; the match to TRBD1 covers 8 bases. The V and J ends lost 4 bases and 0 bases, in that order; junction bases with no gene match: 10. Germline V gene sequence: CDR1 SGHRS, CDR2 YFSETQ. CDR3 size: 17 residues. The CDR3 DNA sequence: TGCGCCAGCAGCCCTGGACAGGGTTTCACTAGCACAGATACGCAGTATTTT. Translation: CASSPGQGFTSTDTQYF.

The chain couples TRBV11-2 to TRBJ2-2; 7 bases fit TRBD1. CDR1 is SGHAT and CDR2 is FQNNGV in the germline V gene. V shed 5 bases and J 4 bases; nucleotides not matched to a gene: 4. This CDR3 spans 14 amino acids. CDR3 region: CASSEQGSTGELFF. The CDR3 DNA reads TGTGCCAGCAGCGAACAGGGGTCCACCGGGGAGCTGTTTTTT.

The CDR3 reads CASSLLGQGPQETQYF. CDR3 coding DNA: TGTGCCAGCAGCTTATTGGGACAGGGGCCGCAAGAGACCCAGTACTTC. This chain links TRBV7-2 with TRBJ2-5; 10 bases are shared with TRBD1. With V trimmed by 2 bases and J by 2 bases, 5 bases remained unmatched. CDR3 length: 16 amino acids. Germline V lookup: CDR1 SGHTA, CDR2 FQGNSA.

This sequence joins TRBV11-1 and TRBJ2-2; D unclear. Germline assignment: CDR1 SGHAT and CDR2 FQDESV (reference sequence). There are 14 residues in the CDR3. V lost 1 base and J lost 3, with 6 bases in between. This CDR3 reads CASSLETYTGELFF. The CDR3 DNA reads as TGTGCCAGCAGCTTAGAGACTTACACCGGGGAGCTGTTTTTT.

V and J are TRBV27 and TRBJ2-7; 9 bases are shared with TRBD1. Germline V CDR1 and CDR2: MNHEY, SMNVEV (reference sequence). The CDR3 covers 14 residues. The J segment lost 4 bases and the V segment lost 8 bases, leaving 9 bases of the junction unmatched. DNA of the CDR3: TGTGCCAGCGGGGGACCGGGACAGGGTTACGAGCAGTACTTC. The encoded protein is CASGGPGQGYEQYF.

The genes are TRBV27 and TRBJ1-5; no reliable D call. The germline V and J ends were trimmed by 2 bases and 4 bases, with 6 bases remaining between them. Germline CDR1 reads MNHEY; CDR2 reads SMNVEV (reference sequence). This CDR3 region has 13 residues. The CDR3 bases are TGTGCCAGCAGTTTAAACAGAAATCAGCCCCAGCATTTT. It specifies CASSLNRNQPQHF.

The chain uses TRBV6-4 and TRBJ2-2; the match to TRBD1 covers 7 bases. Trimming at V came to 5 bases and at J to 1 base, leaving 10 bases not matched to a gene. The germline V gene encodes CDR1 MRHNA and CDR2 SNTAGT. The CDR3 spans 17 residues. DNA for the CDR3: TGTGCCAGCAGTCAAACCCGGGACAGAGGGAACACCGGGGAGCTGTTTTTT. Amino acid sequence: CASSQTRDRGNTGELFF.

The count of this clone is one. The chain couples TRBV18 to TRBJ1-3, with D possibly TRBD1 on 5 matching bases. Germline CDR1 and CDR2: KGHSH and LQKENI. The CDR3 spans 15 residues. Trimming stripped 4 bases from V and 0 bases from J, with 10 bases between. For the CDR3, the DNA is TGTGCCAGCTCACAGGACACAATCTCTGGAAACACCATATATTTT. This gives the protein CASSQDTISGNTIYF.

The J gene is TRBJ2-3, the V gene TRBV10-3, with 7 bases matching TRBD1. The V segment lost 6 bases and the J segment 5 bases; nucleotides outside the gene matches: 11. CDR3 size: 15 residues. Germline CDR1 is ENHRY and CDR2 is SYGVKD. The CDR3 DNA reads as TGTGCCATCAGGTACAACGACAGGGTATTAGATACGCAGTATTTT. It codes for CAIRYNDRVLDTQYF.

This clone was found a few times. The chain carries TRBV30 and TRBJ2-7; D may be TRBD1 (5 bases). Germline loops: CDR1 GTSNPN, CDR2 SVGIG (reference sequence). The V gene lost 7 bases and the J gene lost 3 bases, with 16 bases spanning the gap. The CDR3 is made up of 13 amino acids. The CDR3 DNA is TGTGCCTACACCCCCATGGGGCGCTACGAGCAGTACTTC. This sequence encodes CAYTPMGRYEQYF.

The rearrangement uses TRBV11-2 and TRBJ2-1; 16 positions agree with TRBD2. V shed 5 bases and J 8 bases; nucleotides not matched to a gene: 12. Germline lookup yields CDR1 SGHAT and CDR2 FQNNGV. The length of the CDR3 is 18 residues. The CDR3 is CASSVGTSGGAEIYEQFF. In DNA, the CDR3 is TGTGCCAGCAGCGTCGGGACTAGCGGGGGGGCCGAAATCTATGAGCAGTTCTTC.

This chain joins TRBV3-1 (or the pseudogene TRBV3-2) and TRBJ2-7; 8 bases are shared with TRBD1. From germline, CDR1 is LGHDT and CDR2 YNNKEL (reference sequence). This CDR3 has 15 amino acids. The trim removed 3 bases at V and 7 bases at J, leaving 11 bases unmatched. The CDR3 sequence: CASSQDRVRLGEQYF. In DNA, the CDR3 is TGTGCCAGCAGCCAGGACAGGGTCCGACTAGGGGAGCAGTACTTC.